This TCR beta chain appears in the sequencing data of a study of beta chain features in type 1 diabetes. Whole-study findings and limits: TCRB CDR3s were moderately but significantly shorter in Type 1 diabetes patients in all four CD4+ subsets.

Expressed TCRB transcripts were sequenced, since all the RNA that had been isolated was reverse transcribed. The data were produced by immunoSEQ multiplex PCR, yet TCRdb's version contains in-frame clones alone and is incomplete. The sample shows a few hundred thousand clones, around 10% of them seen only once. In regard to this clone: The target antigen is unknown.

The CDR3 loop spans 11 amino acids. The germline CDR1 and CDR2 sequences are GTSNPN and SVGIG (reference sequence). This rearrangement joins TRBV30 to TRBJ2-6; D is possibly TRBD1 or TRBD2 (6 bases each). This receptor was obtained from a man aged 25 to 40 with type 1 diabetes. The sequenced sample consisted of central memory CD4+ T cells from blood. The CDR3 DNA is TGTGTGGGGGGCGGGGCCAACGTCCTGACTTTC. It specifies CVGGGANVLTF.